This entry is about one T cell receptor (beta chain). Seattle's cohort entered during active infection and was followed longitudinally. Original analysis: Amplification with reference gene primers provided the estimates of nucleated cell counts. Data came from immunoSEQ multiplex PCR; TCRdb stores just in-frame clones and leaves some out. Clonal size and the V and J genes are those of that table, whereas D and trimming came from the DNA. The data contain some 70,000 clones, 88% of them singletons. This sample was taken from a study of blood T cell repertoires in COVID-19. Overall study context: Nucleic acid was either cDNA or gDNA, and it came from T cells, B-cell-depleted T cells, or PBMCs.

Sequencing used peripheral blood. This TCR came from a woman aged 60-75 years with COVID-19, enrolled during active disease.

CDR3 protein: CASSLAGQSTEAFF. The CDR3 nucleotides are TGTGCCAGCAGCTTAGCCGGACAGAGCACTGAAGCTTTCTTT. The gene calls are TRBV11-2 and TRBJ1-1, with D perhaps TRBD1 (6 bases). CDR1 is SGHAT, CDR2 FQNNGV, per germline. The CDR3 is 14 amino acids. V lost 1 base, J lost 4 bases, and 10 bases lay in between.